The T cell receptor (beta chain) under discussion was sequenced for a study of blood T cells in healthy people across ages. The CDR3 contains 15 residues. Germline V lookup: CDR1 MNHNY, CDR2 SVGAGI (reference sequence). Study-wide findings and caveats: Naive CD4+ cells and diversity were both higher in long-lived donors than in aged donors.

About this clonotype itself: Its antigen is not known. At one end, the junction sequence differs from germline, possibly due to a read error.

Together with a sample-barcoded 5' primer, a J-beta primer mix was included in a second PCR lasting about 6 to 11 cycles. Every cDNA was tagged by a template-switch adaptor with 12 random nucleotides. Sequencing of every sample gave 3 million or more CDR3-containing paired-end reads. In TCRdb, the 5' RACE reads were re-called with MiXCR into one record per CDR3 protein. The sample lists roughly 1,300,000 distinct CDR3 sequences, around 59% occurring once. The gene calls are TRBV6-6 and TRBJ1-1, with TRBD1 matching 10 bases. This clonotype originated in a young man in good health. The sequenced sample consisted of blood. CDR3 coding DNA: TGTGCCAGCAGTTACTCGGACAGGGGGAACACTGGAGCTTTCTTT. The encoded protein is CASSYSDRGNTGAFF.